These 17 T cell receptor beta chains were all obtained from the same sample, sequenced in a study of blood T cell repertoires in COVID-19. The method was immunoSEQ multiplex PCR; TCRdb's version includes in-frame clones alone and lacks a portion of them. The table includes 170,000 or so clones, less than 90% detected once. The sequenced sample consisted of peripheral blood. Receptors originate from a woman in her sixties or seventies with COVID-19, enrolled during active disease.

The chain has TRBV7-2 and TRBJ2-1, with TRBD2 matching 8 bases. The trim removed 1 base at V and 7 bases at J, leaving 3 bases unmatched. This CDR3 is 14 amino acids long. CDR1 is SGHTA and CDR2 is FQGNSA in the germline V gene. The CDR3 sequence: CASSLGGGQNEQFF. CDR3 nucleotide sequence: TGTGCCAGCAGCTTAGGCGGGGGGCAAAATGAGCAGTTCTTC.

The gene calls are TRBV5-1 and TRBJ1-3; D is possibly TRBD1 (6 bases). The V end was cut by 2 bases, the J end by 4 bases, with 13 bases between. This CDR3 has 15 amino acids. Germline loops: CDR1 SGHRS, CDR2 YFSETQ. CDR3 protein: CASSLDTGSGNTIYF. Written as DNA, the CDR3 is TGCGCCAGCAGCTTAGATACAGGGTCCGGAAACACCATATATTTT.

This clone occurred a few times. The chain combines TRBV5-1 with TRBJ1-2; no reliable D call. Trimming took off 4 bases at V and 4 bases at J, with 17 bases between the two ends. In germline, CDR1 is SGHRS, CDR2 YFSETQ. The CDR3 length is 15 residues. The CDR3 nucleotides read TGCGCCAGCAGCCCCGGCCGTACATCGGGCTATGGCTACACCTTC. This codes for CASSPGRTSGYGYTF.

The CDR3 sequence: CASSPPDRKYEQYF. The CDR3, as DNA: TGTGCCAGCAGCCCTCCTGACAGGAAATACGAGCAGTACTTC. J is TRBJ2-7 and V is TRBV28, with D possibly being TRBD1 (6 bases). V was cut by 6 bases and J by 4 bases, with 16 bases left in between. Germline V gene lookup returns CDR1 MDHEN and CDR2 SYDVKM. The CDR3 is 14 residues long.

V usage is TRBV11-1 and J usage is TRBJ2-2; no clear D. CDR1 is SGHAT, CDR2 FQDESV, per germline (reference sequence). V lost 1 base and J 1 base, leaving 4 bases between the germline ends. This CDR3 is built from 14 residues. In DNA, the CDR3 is TGTGCCAGCAGCTTAGGGCAGAACACCGGGGAGCTGTTTTTT. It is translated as CASSLGQNTGELFF.

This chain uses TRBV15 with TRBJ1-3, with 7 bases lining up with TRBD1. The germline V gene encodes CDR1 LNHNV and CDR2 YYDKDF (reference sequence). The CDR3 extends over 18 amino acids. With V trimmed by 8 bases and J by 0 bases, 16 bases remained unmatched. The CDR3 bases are TGTGCCACCGCCGAGACAGGGACCTCCACTTTCTCTGGAAACACCATATATTTT. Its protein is CATAETGTSTFSGNTIYF.

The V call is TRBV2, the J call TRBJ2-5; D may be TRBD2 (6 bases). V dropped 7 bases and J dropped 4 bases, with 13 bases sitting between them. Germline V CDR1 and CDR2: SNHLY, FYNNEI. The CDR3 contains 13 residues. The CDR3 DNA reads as TGTGCCAGCACATTGGGGGGTGTAGAGACCCAGTACTTC. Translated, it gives CASTLGGVETQYF.

The CDR3 sequence: CASSLVAGIDTGELFF. CDR3 bases: TGCGCCAGCAGCTTGGTGGCAGGGATTGACACCGGGGAGCTGTTTTTT. This rearrangement joins TRBV5-1 to TRBJ2-2; D might be TRBD1 (5 bases). The CDR3 spans 16 residues. Germline values: CDR1 SGHRS, CDR2 YFSETQ. V was clipped by 0 bases and J by 3 bases, with 12 bases between them.

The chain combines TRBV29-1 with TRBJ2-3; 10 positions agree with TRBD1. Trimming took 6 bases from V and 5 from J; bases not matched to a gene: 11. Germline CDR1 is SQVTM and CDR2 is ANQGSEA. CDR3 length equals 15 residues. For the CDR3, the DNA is TGCAGCGTAACCGGACAGGGGGGAGGAGAAGATACGCAGTATTTT. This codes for CSVTGQGGGEDTQYF.

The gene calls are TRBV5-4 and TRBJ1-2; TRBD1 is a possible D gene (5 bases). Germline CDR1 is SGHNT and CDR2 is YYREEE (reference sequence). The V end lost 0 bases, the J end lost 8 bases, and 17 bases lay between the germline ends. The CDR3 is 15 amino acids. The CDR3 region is CASSLGAQGGNGYTF. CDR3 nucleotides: TGTGCCAGCAGCTTGGGGGCCCAGGGCGGAAACGGCTACACCTTC.

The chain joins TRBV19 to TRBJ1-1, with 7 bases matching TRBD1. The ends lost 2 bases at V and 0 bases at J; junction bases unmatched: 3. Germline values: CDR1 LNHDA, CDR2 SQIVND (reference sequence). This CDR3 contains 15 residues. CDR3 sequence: CASSITGQMNTEAFF. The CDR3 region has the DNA TGTGCCAGTAGTATAACGGGACAGATGAACACTGAAGCTTTCTTT.

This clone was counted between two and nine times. CDR3: CASSLVSREDTQYF. CDR3 DNA sequence: TGTGCCAGCAGCTTGGTAAGCAGGGAAGATACGCAGTATTTT. The V call is TRBV5-4, the J call TRBJ2-3; weak D call: TRBD1 (5 bases). Trimming pared 0 bases from V and 5 bases from J, leaving 10 bases between. The germline V gene has CDR1 SGHNT and CDR2 YYREEE (reference sequence). This CDR3 comprises 14 residues.

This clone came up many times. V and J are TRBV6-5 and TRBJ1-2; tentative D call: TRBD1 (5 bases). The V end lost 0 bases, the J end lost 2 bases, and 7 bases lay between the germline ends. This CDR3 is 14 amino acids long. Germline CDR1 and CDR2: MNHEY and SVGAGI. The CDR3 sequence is CASSYSDTNYGYTF. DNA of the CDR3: TGTGCCAGCAGTTACTCGGACACCAACTATGGCTACACCTTC.

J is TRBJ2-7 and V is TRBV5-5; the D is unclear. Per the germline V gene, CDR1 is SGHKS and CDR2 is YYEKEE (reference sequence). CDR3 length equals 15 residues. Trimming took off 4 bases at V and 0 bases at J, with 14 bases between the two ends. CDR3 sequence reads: CASSRNTDFSYEQYF. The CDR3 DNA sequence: TGTGCCAGCAGCCGCAACACAGATTTCTCCTACGAGCAGTACTTC.

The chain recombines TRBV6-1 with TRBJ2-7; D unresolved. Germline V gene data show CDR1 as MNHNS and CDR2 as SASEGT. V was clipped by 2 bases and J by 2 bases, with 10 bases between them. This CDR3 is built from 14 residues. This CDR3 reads CASSELGTAYEQYF. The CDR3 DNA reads TGTGCCAGCAGTGAATTGGGCACAGCCTACGAGCAGTACTTC.

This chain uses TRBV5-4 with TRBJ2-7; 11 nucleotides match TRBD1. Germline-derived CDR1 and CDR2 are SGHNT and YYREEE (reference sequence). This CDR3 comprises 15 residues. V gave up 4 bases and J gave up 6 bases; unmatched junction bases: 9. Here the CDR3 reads CASSIPPGQGGEQYF. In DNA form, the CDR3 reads TGTGCCAGCAGCATACCCCCGGGACAGGGGGGCGAGCAGTACTTC.

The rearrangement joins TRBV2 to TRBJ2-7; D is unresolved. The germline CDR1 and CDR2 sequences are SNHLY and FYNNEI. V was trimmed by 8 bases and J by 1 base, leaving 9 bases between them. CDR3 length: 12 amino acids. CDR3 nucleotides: TGTGCCAGCGCCAGGTCGTCCTACGAGCAGTACTTC. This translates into CASARSSYEQYF.